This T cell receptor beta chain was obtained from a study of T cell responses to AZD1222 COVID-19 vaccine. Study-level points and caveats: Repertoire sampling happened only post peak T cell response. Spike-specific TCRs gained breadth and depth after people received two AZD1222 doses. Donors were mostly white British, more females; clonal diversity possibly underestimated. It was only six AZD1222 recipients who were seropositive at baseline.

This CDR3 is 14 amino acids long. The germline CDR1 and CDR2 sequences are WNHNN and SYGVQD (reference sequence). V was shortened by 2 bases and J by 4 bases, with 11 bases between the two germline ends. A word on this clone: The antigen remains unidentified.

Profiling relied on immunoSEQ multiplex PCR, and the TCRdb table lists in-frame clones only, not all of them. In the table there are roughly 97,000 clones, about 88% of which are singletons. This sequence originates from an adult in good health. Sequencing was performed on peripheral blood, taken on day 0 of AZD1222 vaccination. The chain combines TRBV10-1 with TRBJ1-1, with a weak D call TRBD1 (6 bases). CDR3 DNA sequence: TGCGCCAGCAGTGAGAGGGGGGTTGGCACTGAAGCTTTCTTT. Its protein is CASSERGVGTEAFF.